Listed below are T cell receptor beta chains from one sample, sequenced in a study of T cells after somatic rescue of genetic block. Sequenced by immunoSEQ multiplex PCR; TCRdb stores in-frame clones only, minus some. The sample records 68,000 or so clones, around 90% being singletons. Sequences were obtained from peripheral blood mononuclear cells (PBMCs). These TCRs come from a man aged 40-50 years. CDR3s include the opening cysteine and the closing phenylalanine or tryptophan. The order of the fields is D gene, V gene, clone size, J gene, CDR3 DNA, CDR3 protein. A D gene is named only where the DNA matches it firmly. Not every row has a clone size; where given, it reads once, few, many or a size class.

d_gene: TRBD1
v_gene: TRBV7-9
abundance: NA
j_gene: TRBJ1-6
CDR3nt: TGTGCCGGGGCAGGGGGTTATAATTCACCCCTCCACTTT
CDR3aa: CAGAGGYNSPLHF

d_gene: NA
v_gene: TRBV29-1
abundance: NA
j_gene: TRBJ2-7
CDR3nt: TGCAGCGTTGAAGGGGAAGAATACGAGCAGTACTTC
CDR3aa: CSVEGEEYEQYF

d_gene: TRBD2
v_gene: TRBV12-5
abundance: NA
j_gene: TRBJ2-3
CDR3nt: TGTGCTAGTGAATTTTATGGCGGGGGGGCCCGCCGCTTAGATACGCAGTATTTT
CDR3aa: CASEFYGGGARRLDTQYF

d_gene: TRBD2
v_gene: TRBV19
abundance: once
j_gene: TRBJ2-2
CDR3nt: TGTGCCAGTAGCCCGACTAGCGGGGGGGCGGCGGACACCGGGGAGCTGTTTTTT
CDR3aa: CASSPTSGGAADTGELFF

d_gene: NA
v_gene: TRBV27
abundance: NA
j_gene: TRBJ1-4
CDR3nt: TGTGCCAGCAGACCCTACTGGGGGGAAGGGGAAAAACTGTTTTTT
CDR3aa: CASRPYWGEGEKLFF

d_gene: NA
v_gene: TRBV6-1
abundance: NA
j_gene: TRBJ1-3
CDR3nt: TGTGCCAGCAGCCTTGATCTCTCTGGAAACACCATATATTTT
CDR3aa: CASSLDLSGNTIYF

d_gene: NA
v_gene: TRBV2
abundance: NA
j_gene: TRBJ2-7
CDR3nt: TGTGCCAGCAGACCGGACAGCTCCTACGAGCAGTACTTC
CDR3aa: CASRPDSSYEQYF

d_gene: NA
v_gene: TRBV2
abundance: once
j_gene: TRBJ2-7
CDR3nt: TGTGCCAGCAAATTGCGGGGCCCCTACGAGCAGTACTTC
CDR3aa: CASKLRGPYEQYF

d_gene: TRBD1
v_gene: TRBV2
abundance: NA
j_gene: TRBJ2-7
CDR3nt: TGTGCCAGCAGAGGACAGGAACGCCACGAGCAGTACTTC
CDR3aa: CASRGQERHEQYF

d_gene: NA
v_gene: TRBV7-2
abundance: once
j_gene: TRBJ1-1
CDR3nt: TGTGCCAGCAGCTCCTCATTCAACACTGAAGCTTTCTTT
CDR3aa: CASSSSFNTEAFF

d_gene: TRBD2
v_gene: TRBV4-3
abundance: NA
j_gene: TRBJ2-6
CDR3nt: TGCGCCAGCAGCCAAGATCACGCGGGAGGTGGGGCCAACGTCCTGACTTTC
CDR3aa: CASSQDHAGGGANVLTF

d_gene: TRBD1
v_gene: TRBV5-6
abundance: NA
j_gene: TRBJ2-7
CDR3nt: TGTGCCAGCAGCCCAGACAGGGGAGACGAGCAGTACTTC
CDR3aa: CASSPDRGDEQYF

d_gene: TRBD2
v_gene: TRBV6-5
abundance: NA
j_gene: TRBJ2-1
CDR3nt: TGTGCCAGCAGTTTAGGACTAGCGGGAGACTATGAGCAGTTCTTC
CDR3aa: CASSLGLAGDYEQFF

d_gene: TRBD2
v_gene: TRBV7-2
abundance: NA
j_gene: TRBJ2-3
CDR3nt: TGTGCCAGCAGCTCCTGGCGGGAGTCCCAAGATACGCAGTATTTT
CDR3aa: CASSSWRESQDTQYF

d_gene: TRBD1
v_gene: TRBV19
abundance: NA
j_gene: TRBJ1-5
CDR3nt: TGTGCCAGTAGCCCCGACAGGGTTGGCAATCAGCCCCAGCATTTT
CDR3aa: CASSPDRVGNQPQHF

d_gene: TRBD1
v_gene: TRBV11-2
abundance: NA
j_gene: TRBJ2-3
CDR3nt: TGTGCCAGCAGCTTAGAGACAGGGCTTAGCACAGATACGCAGTATTTT
CDR3aa: CASSLETGLSTDTQYF

d_gene: NA
v_gene: TRBV10-3
abundance: NA
j_gene: TRBJ2-6
CDR3nt: TGTGCCATCGCCACAGACTCTGGGGCCAACGTCCTGACTTTC
CDR3aa: CAIATDSGANVLTF

d_gene: NA
v_gene: TRBV28
abundance: NA
j_gene: TRBJ2-5
CDR3nt: TGTGCCAGCGCACTCAACTTGGAGACCCAGTACTTC
CDR3aa: CASALNLETQYF

d_gene: NA
v_gene: TRBV10-3
abundance: NA
j_gene: TRBJ1-1
CDR3nt: TGTGCCATCAGTGAGTTCTTATTTGACAGCCTGAACACTGAAGCTTTCTTT
CDR3aa: CAISEFLFDSLNTEAFF

d_gene: TRBD1
v_gene: TRBV5-5
abundance: NA
j_gene: TRBJ2-5
CDR3nt: TGTGCCAGCAGCTTGGTCGGGACAGGGTTTGTCGAGACCCAGTACTTC
CDR3aa: CASSLVGTGFVETQYF

d_gene: NA
v_gene: TRBV7-3
abundance: NA
j_gene: TRBJ2-2
CDR3nt: TGTGCCAGCAGCTTCTCCGGCAGCCCGAACACCGGGGAGCTGTTTTTT
CDR3aa: CASSFSGSPNTGELFF

d_gene: NA
v_gene: TRBV19
abundance: NA
j_gene: TRBJ2-1
CDR3nt: TGTGCCAGTAGTAGCCCCGGAAGGGGGTCCTACAATGAGCAGTTCTTC
CDR3aa: CASSSPGRGSYNEQFF

d_gene: NA
v_gene: TRBV6-5
abundance: NA
j_gene: TRBJ1-5
CDR3nt: TGTGCCAGCAGCCACCTCTCCGGCCCCCCCCAGCATTTT
CDR3aa: CASSHLSGPPQHF

d_gene: TRBD1
v_gene: TRBV6-5
abundance: NA
j_gene: TRBJ2-2
CDR3nt: TGTGCCAGCAGTACGGACAGGGGGAACACCGGGGAGCTGTTTTTT
CDR3aa: CASSTDRGNTGELFF

d_gene: NA
v_gene: TRBV6-4
abundance: NA
j_gene: TRBJ2-1
CDR3nt: TGTGCCAGCAGTGACTATCGTAGGGGTGAGCAGTTCTTC
CDR3aa: CASSDYRRGEQFF

d_gene: NA
v_gene: TRBV14
abundance: once
j_gene: TRBJ1-2
CDR3nt: TGTGCCAGCAGCCAAGACCGGGTTCTCACCTTC
CDR3aa: CASSQDRVLTF

d_gene: NA
v_gene: TRBV11-2
abundance: NA
j_gene: TRBJ1-3
CDR3nt: TGTGCCAGCAGCCCCCTAGGTGGAAACACCATATATTTT
CDR3aa: CASSPLGGNTIYF

d_gene: TRBD1
v_gene: TRBV7-2
abundance: NA
j_gene: TRBJ2-5
CDR3nt: TGTGCCAGCAGCTTAGTAACAGGGGACGGTGAGACCCAGTACTTC
CDR3aa: CASSLVTGDGETQYF

d_gene: TRBD2
v_gene: TRBV7-8
abundance: NA
j_gene: TRBJ2-5
CDR3nt: TGTGCCAGCAGCTCAACAGCACTAGCGGGGGCCCGAGAGACCCAGTACTTC
CDR3aa: CASSSTALAGARETQYF

d_gene: TRBD1
v_gene: TRBV5-4
abundance: few
j_gene: TRBJ1-2
CDR3nt: TGTGCCAGCAGCTGTTTAATAAGACAGGGGGAAGACTGTGGCTATGGCTACACCTTC
CDR3aa: CASSCLIRQGEDCGYGYTF

d_gene: TRBD2
v_gene: TRBV19
abundance: NA
j_gene: TRBJ2-1
CDR3nt: TGTGCCAGTAGAGCGGGGGGCATCAATGAGCAGTTCTTC
CDR3aa: CASRAGGINEQFF

d_gene: TRBD2
v_gene: TRBV6-1
abundance: NA
j_gene: TRBJ2-5
CDR3nt: TGTGCCAGCAGTGACAGACTAGCGGTGAACCAAGAGACCCAGTACTTC
CDR3aa: CASSDRLAVNQETQYF

d_gene: NA
v_gene: TRBV11-2
abundance: NA
j_gene: TRBJ2-7
CDR3nt: TGTGCCAGCAGCTGGACGGCCTACGAGCAGTACTTC
CDR3aa: CASSWTAYEQYF

d_gene: NA
v_gene: TRBV7-9
abundance: NA
j_gene: TRBJ2-2
CDR3nt: TGTGCCAGCAGCCTAAGGACAACGAACACCGGGGAGCTGTTTTTT
CDR3aa: CASSLRTTNTGELFF

d_gene: NA
v_gene: TRBV2
abundance: once
j_gene: TRBJ2-3
CDR3nt: TGTGCCAGCAGTGTAGGAGGGAGGGATACGCAGTATTTT
CDR3aa: CASSVGGRDTQYF

d_gene: NA
v_gene: TRBV9
abundance: NA
j_gene: TRBJ2-3
CDR3nt: TGTGCCAGCAGCTTAGGGTCAGATACGCAGTATTTT
CDR3aa: CASSLGSDTQYF

d_gene: TRBD2
v_gene: TRBV28
abundance: once
j_gene: TRBJ2-7
CDR3nt: TGTGCCAGCAATAGCGGGAGTAAGTACGAGCAGTACTTC
CDR3aa: CASNSGSKYEQYF

d_gene: TRBD1
v_gene: TRBV5-1
abundance: NA
j_gene: TRBJ1-6
CDR3nt: TGCGCCAGCAGCTGGACCGGGACAGGACGCTCACCCCTCCACTTT
CDR3aa: CASSWTGTGRSPLHF

d_gene: TRBD1
v_gene: TRBV7-3
abundance: few
j_gene: TRBJ1-1
CDR3nt: TGTGCCAGCAGCCCCGACAGGGGATCTGAAGCTTTCTTT
CDR3aa: CASSPDRGSEAFF

d_gene: NA
v_gene: TRBV7-2
abundance: NA
j_gene: TRBJ1-1
CDR3nt: TGTGCCAGCAGCCCCCGTGAACAGGGCCTAAACACTGAAGCTTTCTTT
CDR3aa: CASSPREQGLNTEAFF